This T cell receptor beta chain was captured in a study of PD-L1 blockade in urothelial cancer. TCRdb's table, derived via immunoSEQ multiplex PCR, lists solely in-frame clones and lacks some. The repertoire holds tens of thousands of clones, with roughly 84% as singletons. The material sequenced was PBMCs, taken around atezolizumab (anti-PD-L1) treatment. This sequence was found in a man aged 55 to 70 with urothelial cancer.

Here the CDR3 reads CASIAGGRYEQYF. Here the CDR3 DNA reads TGTGCCTCCATAGCGGGAGGGAGGTACGAGCAGTACTTC. The gene calls are TRBV6-1 and TRBJ2-7; 11 bases match TRBD2. The CDR3 is 13 amino acids. J gave up 4 bases and V 11 bases, and 7 bases lay outside the gene matches. CDR1 and CDR2 (germline): MNHNS, SASEGT.